The sequence of this TCR beta chain was determined in a study of OX40 agonist ivuxolimab in advanced cancers. Study in general: Patients took ivuxolimab, an agonistic anti-OX40 (CD134) antibody.

Produced via immunoSEQ multiplex PCR; TCRdb's table is partial and in-frame only. The data show roughly 34,000 clones, around 90% seen once. Deletions cut 7 bases from V and 4 bases from J, with 8 bases between. The CDR3 sequence is 12 residues long. Germline V gene data show CDR1 as SNHLY and CDR2 as FYNNEI. To note about this clone: Its antigen is unknown.

Whole-study findings and limits: Expanded peripheral T cell antigen specificity was not determined.

The sequence was obtained from an adult with an advanced solid tumor such as melanoma, head and neck, liver or kidney cancer. This sample comprised CD4+ or CD8+ T cells sorted from blood, obtained in a trial of the OX40 agonist ivuxolimab. The gene calls are TRBV2 and TRBJ1-5, with unresolved D. In DNA form, the CDR3 reads TGTGCCAGCACGTACGGGAATCAGCCCCAGCATTTT. Protein: CASTYGNQPQHF.